Included here is one TCR beta chain sequence, with context. What it recognizes is unknown. This sample was included in a study of identifying expanded T cells in peripheral blood. Findings and limits, study-wide: Technical replicates showed roughly 1.2 changed clones; two weeks roughly 18; four weeks 19.

The germline gives CDR1 MNHEY, CDR2 SMNVEV (reference sequence). V lost 4 bases to trimming and J lost 4 bases, with 10 bases between them. The CDR3 consists of 13 residues. Generated by immunoSEQ multiplex PCR, the TCRdb table keeps only in-frame clones and is missing some. This repertoire shows 75,000 to 100,000 clones, about nine tenths found once; its top ten account for 2.5% to 3%. During the collection period, no donor immune events like infections were recorded. The chain recombines TRBV27 with TRBJ1-2; D possibly corresponds to TRBD1 (5 bases). This receptor was taken from a person between 18 and 75 years old in good health. The sample was blood. CDR3 amino acids: CASSSRAGYGYTF. The DNA for the CDR3 is TGTGCCAGCAGTTCCAGGGCAGGCTATGGCTACACCTTC.